These T cell receptor beta chains were read from a single sample in a study of T cell responses to AZD1222 COVID-19 vaccine. Measured with immunoSEQ multiplex PCR; TCRdb has only the in-frame clones, and not every one. Here the sample spans 80,000 or so clones, 80% to 85% being singletons. The sample was peripheral blood, taken on day 0 of AZD1222 vaccination. Source of these receptors: an adult in good health. The CDR3 runs from the conserved cysteine through the conserved F or W. A D gene is named only where the DNA matches it firmly. Not all rows give a size; the values are once, few, many and, for expanded clones, a class.

clone size	V gene	J gene	D gene	CDR3 protein	CDR3 DNA
.	TRBV5-6	TRBJ2-5	TRBD1	CASSLRQGAEEETQYF	TGTGCCAGCAGCTTACGACAGGGGGCGGAGGAGGAGACCCAGTACTTC
few	TRBV2	TRBJ1-4	.	CASRYSLEKEKLFF	TGTGCCAGCAGGTACAGCCTGGAAAAAGAAAAACTGTTTTTT
.	TRBV27	TRBJ2-3	TRBD2	CASSFLSSGSWNTQYF	TGTGCCAGCAGTTTTTTGTCTAGCGGGAGTTGGAATACGCAGTATTTT
.	TRBV6-5	TRBJ2-1	TRBD1	CASKPGQDYNEQFF	TGTGCCAGTAAACCGGGACAGGACTACAATGAGCAGTTCTTC
.	TRBV5-1	TRBJ1-1	TRBD1	CASSPQGANTEAFF	TGCGCCAGCAGCCCCCAGGGGGCCAACACTGAAGCTTTCTTT
.	TRBV2	TRBJ2-7	.	CATSPGYEQYF	TGTGCCACCTCCCCGGGATACGAGCAGTACTTC
few	TRBV18	TRBJ1-3	.	CASSPLGNTIYF	TGTGCCAGCTCACCACTGGGAAACACCATATATTTT
.	TRBV27	TRBJ2-5	TRBD2	CASSDWGSGGETQYF	TGTGCCAGCAGTGATTGGGGTAGCGGGGGGGAGACCCAGTACTTC
.	TRBV6-4	TRBJ2-5	.	CASSNPAGHPNGETQYF	TGTGCCAGCAGTAACCCCGCCGGACACCCGAATGGGGAGACCCAGTACTTC
few	TRBV27	TRBJ1-5	TRBD1	CASSSQGRQPQHF	TGTGCCAGCAGTTCACAGGGGAGACAGCCCCAGCATTTT
.	TRBV2	TRBJ1-5	TRBD1	CASSYRQGSNQPQHF	TGTGCCAGCAGTTATCGACAGGGAAGCAATCAGCCCCAGCATTTT
.	TRBV19	TRBJ1-6	TRBD1	CAIQTPRDSHSPLHF	TGTGCCATCCAAACTCCCCGGGACAGTCATTCACCCCTCCACTTT
.	TRBV7-2	TRBJ1-2	.	CASSSHSGQGLHYTF	TGTGCCAGCAGCTCGCATTCCGGGCAGGGTCTCCACTACACCTTC
.	TRBV11-3	TRBJ2-3	.	CASSFGSLDTQYF	TGTGCCAGCAGCTTCGGCAGCTTAGATACGCAGTATTTT
.	TRBV19	TRBJ1-5	.	CASKLPGGQPQHF	TGTGCCAGTAAGCTGCCGGGGGGCCAGCCCCAGCATTTT
.	TRBV6-6	TRBJ1-5	TRBD1	CASSGPGQGNQPQHF	TGTGCCAGCAGTGGTCCGGGACAGGGCAATCAGCCCCAGCATTTT
few	TRBV7-9	TRBJ2-7	.	CASSLEGVLYEQYF	TGTGCCAGCAGCTTAGAGGGAGTCCTCTACGAGCAGTACTTC
.	TRBV11-3	TRBJ2-7	TRBD1	CASSQRTGGSYEQYF	TGTGCCAGCAGCCAGAGGACAGGGGGCTCGTACGAGCAGTACTTC
few	TRBV5-1	TRBJ2-2	TRBD1	CASSRTDRGDTGELFF	TGCGCCAGCAGCAGAACCGACAGGGGCGACACCGGGGAGCTGTTTTTT
.	TRBV5-1	TRBJ1-2	TRBD1	CASSSTGQPANYGYTF	TGCGCCAGCAGCTCGACGGGACAGCCAGCTAACTATGGCTACACCTTC
medium-sized	TRBV5-1	TRBJ2-3	.	CASSFGGRFSTDTQYF	TGCGCCAGCAGCTTCGGCGGCAGATTTAGCACAGATACGCAGTATTTT
.	TRBV10-2	TRBJ2-1	.	CATGDRVAAYNEQFF	TGCGCCACCGGGGATAGGGTAGCGGCCTACAATGAGCAGTTCTTC
few	TRBV3-1/TRBV3-2	TRBJ2-5	.	CASSQGYGTARGEAQYF	TGTGCCAGCAGCCAAGGCTACGGGACCGCGCGTGGAGAGGCCCAGTACTTC
.	TRBV11-2	TRBJ2-5	TRBD2	CASSSPTAGRETQYF	TGTGCCAGCAGTTCGCCGACAGCGGGGAGGGAGACCCAGTACTTC
.	TRBV5-1	TRBJ1-6	TRBD1	CASSLRTGQGAFSPLHF	TGCGCCAGCAGCTTACGTACGGGACAGGGGGCTTTTTCACCCCTCCACTTT
once	TRBV12-5	TRBJ1-1	.	CASGLQLQGPTLAFF	TGTGCTAGTGGTTTGCAACTCCAGGGCCCGACCTTAGCTTTCTTT
few	TRBV6-1	TRBJ1-5	.	CASSEAEGGGNQPQHF	TGTGCCAGCAGTGAAGCGGAGGGAGGAGGCAATCAGCCCCAGCATTTT
once	TRBV6-6	TRBJ2-5	.	CASSFSPEGRGETQYF	TGTGCCAGCAGTTTCTCCCCCGAGGGCAGGGGAGAGACCCAGTACTTC
.	TRBV19	TRBJ2-4	TRBD2	CASSPTSGKNIQYF	TGTGCCAGTAGTCCTACTAGCGGCAAAAACATTCAGTACTTC